Following are 30 T cell receptor beta chains from one sample sequenced in a study of radiation and T cells in renal cell carcinoma. Noted time point: blood 4 weeks post-SBRT, at nephrectomy. Noted treatment: 15 Gy SBRT to primary tumor, nephrectomy 4 weeks later. Method: immunoSEQ multiplex PCR; TCRdb's copy keeps in-frame clones and lacks some. Of around 140,000 clones listed, around nine tenths were seen once; the top ten hold less than 20%. This specimen consisted of blood, obtained from a patient whose treatment included radiotherapy and nephrectomy. Receptors originate from a woman aged 45-65 years with renal cell carcinoma.

The rearrangement links TRBV7-9 to TRBJ1-4, with D unresolved. Trimming took off 1 base at V and 16 bases at J, with 16 bases between the two ends. This CDR3 spans 13 amino acids. CDR1 SEHNR and CDR2 FQNEAQ come from the germline V gene (reference sequence). CDR3: CASSLGFASQTFF. CDR3 DNA: TGTGCCAGCAGCTTAGGATTTGCCTCCCAGACGTTTTTT.

A remark on this clone: The junction does not match germline at one end; this may be a read error. The chain combines TRBV7-7 with TRBJ2-7; D gene ambiguous. The germline CDR1 and CDR2 sequences are SSHAT and FNYEAQ (reference sequence). The CDR3 runs to 12 residues. The DNA of the CDR3 is TGTGCTAGCAGCTTTAGGGTCTCCGAGCAGTACTTC. It is translated as CASSFRVSEQYF.

V is TRBV6-1 and J is TRBJ2-5, with D perhaps TRBD1 (6 bases). The V gene's germline CDR1 is MNHNS and CDR2 SASEGT. The CDR3 runs 15 residues. The V gene lost 7 bases and the J gene lost 2 bases, with 17 bases spanning the gap. CDR3 region: CASTLNVDRQETQYF. CDR3 coding DNA: TGTGCCAGCACTTTGAATGTGGACAGACAAGAGACCCAGTACTTC.

The chain combines TRBV6-6 with TRBJ2-7; a weak D match, TRBD2 (5 bases). This CDR3 is built from 14 residues. Germline assignment: CDR1 MNHNY and CDR2 SVGAGI (reference sequence). Trimming shortened V by 6 bases and J by 0 bases, and 12 bases separated the two germline ends. CDR3 DNA sequence: TGTGCCAGCAGGATTCTGGACTCCTCCTACGAGCAGTACTTC. Amino acids: CASRILDSSYEQYF.

This chain links TRBV27 with TRBJ2-7, with D perhaps matching TRBD1 or TRBD2 (5 bases each). V was shortened by 7 bases and J by 1 base, with 11 bases between the two germline ends. The CDR3 extends over 13 amino acids. Germline V gives CDR1 MNHEY, CDR2 SMNVEV (reference sequence). The CDR3 nucleotides read TGTGCCAGCATGCAGGGCGGGTCCTACGAGCAGTACTTC. This gives the protein CASMQGGSYEQYF.

The genes are TRBV9 and TRBJ2-2; 10 positions agree with TRBD1. Germline V gene lookup returns CDR1 SGDLS and CDR2 YYNGEE. This CDR3 has 16 amino acids. Unmatched junction bases numbered 6, after V lost 4 bases and J lost 3 bases. The CDR3 loop reads CASSPRQGAHTGELFF. The DNA of the CDR3 is TGTGCCAGCAGCCCCAGACAGGGGGCGCACACCGGGGAGCTGTTTTTT.

This clone was counted a few times. The chain has TRBV4-3 and TRBJ1-1, with D possibly TRBD1 on 5 matching bases. V was trimmed by 0 bases and J by 8 bases, leaving 13 bases between them. The length of the CDR3 is 14 residues. Germline-derived CDR1 and CDR2 are LGHNA and YSLEER. CDR3 DNA: TGCGCCAGCAGCCAAGATCAGGGCAGCGGCGAAGCTTTCTTT. Protein: CASSQDQGSGEAFF.

The chain is built from TRBV28 and TRBJ1-1; D might be TRBD1 (5 bases). Germline CDR1 MDHEN, CDR2 SYDVKM. CDR3 size: 12 residues. V was cut by 7 bases and J by 7 bases, with 13 bases left in between. CDR3 coding DNA: TGTGCCAGCACCACCTGGGGCGTTGAAGCTTTCTTT. This translates into CASTTWGVEAFF.

The chain has TRBV19 and TRBJ2-7, with D perhaps assigned TRBD1 or TRBD2 (5 bases each). The V and J ends lost 5 bases and 2 bases respectively, with 19 bases between them. This CDR3 comprises 16 residues. Germline V gene data show CDR1 as LNHDA and CDR2 as SQIVND (reference sequence). DNA of the CDR3: TGTGCCAGTAGTCACCCCCCCGGGACGCCCACCTACGAGCAGTACTTC. Translation: CASSHPPGTPTYEQYF.

This chain joins TRBV7-6 and TRBJ2-7; 13 bases line up with TRBD2. The V gene's germline CDR1 is SGHVS and CDR2 FNYEAQ. J was trimmed by 0 bases and V by 5 bases; bases with no gene match: 4. The CDR3 consists of 16 residues. In DNA, the CDR3 is TGTGCCAGCAGCACGGGACTAGCGGGACCCTCCTACGAGCAGTACTTC. This translates into CASSTGLAGPSYEQYF.

The chain has TRBV5-1 and TRBJ2-1; no clear D. CDR1 and CDR2 from the germline V gene are SGHRS and YFSETQ. The CDR3 contains 14 residues. V gave up 4 bases and J gave up 2 bases, with 10 bases separating them. The CDR3, as DNA: TGCGCCAGCAGCCCGCGTAGCACCTACAATGAGCAGTTCTTC. It encodes CASSPRSTYNEQFF.

The chain joins TRBV28 to TRBJ1-3; D not certain. Germline CDR1 MDHEN, CDR2 SYDVKM. V was shortened by 1 base and J by 2 bases, with 12 bases between the two germline ends. The CDR3 sequence is 16 residues long. The CDR3 loop is CASSLSWVSAGNTIYF. The DNA for the CDR3 is TGTGCCAGCAGTTTATCTTGGGTATCGGCTGGAAACACCATATATTTT.

This clone was detected only a few times. The chain joins TRBV25-1 to TRBJ1-1, with TRBD1 matching over 9 bases. The CDR3 is made up of 17 amino acids. Per the germline V gene, CDR1 is MGHDK and CDR2 is SYGVNS. The ends lost 6 bases at V and 1 base at J; junction bases unmatched: 12. As DNA, the CDR3 is TGTGCCAGCAGCCGACTACCCGGGACAGGGTCGAACACTGAAGCTTTCTTT. Translating gives CASSRLPGTGSNTEAFF.

The chain is built from TRBV9 and TRBJ2-7; a weak D match, TRBD2 (7 bases). V lost 1 base, J lost 2 bases, and 13 bases lay in between. The germline CDR1 and CDR2 sequences are SGDLS and YYNGEE. There are 15 residues in the CDR3. The CDR3 reads CASSVWGGPTYEQYF. CDR3 bases: TGTGCCAGCAGCGTATGGGGGGGCCCCACCTACGAGCAGTACTTC.

With regard to this clone: This CDR3 is also generated by other DNA sequences in the sample. The chain links TRBV7-2 to TRBJ2-2; D remains unclear. The CDR3 extends over 14 amino acids. The V and J ends lost 1 base and 1 base respectively, with 4 bases between them. Per germline, CDR1 SGHTA and CDR2 FQGNSA. The CDR3 region has the DNA TGTGCCAGCAGCTTAGGTCGGAACACCGGGGAGCTGTTTTTT. Translation gives CASSLGRNTGELFF.

The chain joins TRBV30 to TRBJ2-7; 11 nucleotides match TRBD1. Germline CDR1 reads GTSNPN; CDR2 reads SVGIG (reference sequence). J was trimmed by 2 bases and V by 2 bases; bases with no gene match: 2. The CDR3 runs 14 residues. In DNA, the CDR3 is TGTGCCTGGAGTAGGGGACAGGGGGCCTACGAGCAGTACTTC. Its translation: CAWSRGQGAYEQYF.

J is TRBJ2-7 and V is TRBV5-1; D may correspond to TRBD1 or TRBD2 (6 bases each). The length of the CDR3 is 16 residues. Germline values: CDR1 SGHRS, CDR2 YFSETQ. The V end lost 1 base, the J end lost 6 bases, and 20 bases lay between the germline ends. The CDR3 spells CASSLRERGTSGEQYF. CDR3 in DNA: TGCGCCAGCAGCTTGAGGGAACGGGGGACATCGGGCGAGCAGTACTTC.

Concerning this clone itself: The junction does not match germline at one end; this may be a read error. This sequence joins TRBV7-7 and TRBJ1-2; no definite D call. CDR3 size: 15 residues. Germline lookup yields CDR1 SSHAT and CDR2 FNYEAQ (reference sequence). CDR3 loop: CASSFKYSREWGYTF. The DNA for the CDR3 is TGTGCTAGCAGCTTCAAGTACAGCCGGGAATGGGGCTACACCTTC.

The chain carries TRBV2 and TRBJ1-1; the D gene is possibly TRBD1 (5 bases). CDR1 is SNHLY, CDR2 FYNNEI, per germline. CDR3 length equals 14 residues. Trimming took 0 bases from V and 4 from J, leaving 9 bases between them. CDR3 sequence reads: CASSEAQGFTEAFF. The DNA of the CDR3 is TGTGCCAGCAGTGAAGCCCAGGGTTTCACTGAAGCTTTCTTT.

The J gene is TRBJ1-1, the V gene TRBV6-6; no definite D call. This CDR3 spans 13 amino acids. V was trimmed by 0 bases and J by 10 bases, leaving 12 bases between them. Germline CDR1 MNHNY, CDR2 SVGAGI (reference sequence). The CDR3 sequence: CASSYSPQRRAFF. CDR3 nucleotides: TGTGCCAGCAGTTACTCACCTCAAAGGAGAGCTTTCTTT.

The chain uses TRBV19 and TRBJ2-2, with D possibly being TRBD1 (5 bases). Germline values: CDR1 LNHDA, CDR2 SQIVND (reference sequence). The length of the CDR3 is 15 residues. V shed 5 bases and J shed 1 base, with 11 bases lying between them. As DNA, the CDR3 is TGTGCCAGTAGTCTTAGGCAGGGGAACACCGGGGAGCTGTTTTTT. Protein sequence: CASSLRQGNTGELFF.

The genes are TRBV4-3 and TRBJ2-2, with TRBD1 identical over 7 bases. Unmatched junction bases numbered 5, after V lost 4 bases and J lost 0 bases. The CDR3 runs to 16 residues. Germline V lookup: CDR1 LGHNA, CDR2 YSLEER. The CDR3 spells CASSLRDSANTGELFF. CDR3 nucleotide sequence: TGCGCCAGCAGCCTCCGGGACAGTGCGAACACCGGGGAGCTGTTTTTT.

This chain connects TRBV11-3 to TRBJ1-1, with D maybe TRBD1 (6 bases). This CDR3 has 13 amino acids. V was pared by 4 bases and J by 3 bases, with 9 bases between. Looked up from germline, CDR1 is SGHNT and CDR2 is YENEEA. CDR3 sequence (DNA): TGTGCCAGCAGCTCCGACAGGCACACTGAAGCTTTCTTT. The encoded protein is CASSSDRHTEAFF. The whole variable domain, remainder taken from reference TRBV11-3 and TRBJ1-1, is EAGVVQSPRYKIIEKKQPVAFWCNPISGHNTLYWYLQNLGQGPELLIRYENEEAVDDSQLPKDRFSAERLKGVDSTLKIQPAELGDSAVYLCASSSDRHTEAFFGQGTRLTVV.

The genes are TRBV4-3 and TRBJ2-1; the match to TRBD2 covers 9 bases. CDR1 is LGHNA, CDR2 YSLEER, per germline. Trimming removed 5 bases from V and 6 bases from J; junction bases left unmatched: 8. There are 15 residues in the CDR3. CDR3 DNA: TGCGCCAGCAGCTCGGGACTAGCCCTTACCAATGAGCAGTTCTTC. Its protein product is CASSSGLALTNEQFF.

This chain uses TRBV4-3 with TRBJ2-6; a weak D match, TRBD1 (5 bases). The CDR3 totals 17 residues. The germline V gene has CDR1 LGHNA and CDR2 YSLEER. Trimming removed 3 bases from V and 0 bases from J, with 12 bases in between. DNA for the CDR3: TGCGCCAGCAGCCAGGAAGGGGCCGGCTCTGGGGCCAACGTCCTGACTTTC. It codes for CASSQEGAGSGANVLTF.

The chain carries TRBV19 and TRBJ1-1, with a possible D match to TRBD1 (5 bases). Germline CDR1 reads LNHDA; CDR2 reads SQIVND (reference sequence). The CDR3 consists of 13 residues. V lost 11 bases and J 3 bases, leaving 16 bases between the germline ends. The CDR3 DNA reads as TGTGCCTGGAGCCTGGGGCGCGACACTGAAGCTTTCTTT. Protein product: CAWSLGRDTEAFF. Looking up the rest from reference TRBV19 and TRBJ1-1 gives the full variable domain: DGGITQSPKYLFRKEGQNVTLSCEQNLNHDAMYWYRQDPGQGLRLIYYSQIVNDFQKGDIAEGYSVSREKKESFPLTVTSAQKNPTAFYLCAWSLGRDTEAFFGQGTRLTVV.

The chain combines TRBV7-8 with TRBJ1-6; 7 bases map to TRBD1. There are 14 residues in the CDR3. CDR1 and CDR2 from the germline V gene are SGHVS and FQNEAQ. V shed 4 bases and J 8 bases; nucleotides not matched to a gene: 5. CDR3 DNA: TGTGCCAGCAGCTCCGGGACAGACCATTCACCCCTCCACTTT. Translating it yields CASSSGTDHSPLHF.

The V gene is TRBV10-1, the J gene TRBJ2-3; no clear D. Per the germline V gene, CDR1 is WNHNN and CDR2 is SYGVQD (reference sequence). V was pared by 0 bases and J by 3 bases, with 7 bases between. The CDR3 extends over 14 amino acids. The CDR3 sequence: CASSESGRTDTQYF. The CDR3 coding sequence is TGCGCCAGCAGTGAGTCAGGACGGACAGATACGCAGTATTTT.

This chain uses TRBV27 with TRBJ1-5, with TRBD1 identical over 7 bases. The V gene end was trimmed by 10 bases and the J gene end by 1 base; junction bases not matched to a gene: 10. The CDR3 runs 15 residues. The V gene's germline CDR1 is MNHEY and CDR2 SMNVEV (reference sequence). The CDR3 sequence: CATRRTGESNQPQHF. The CDR3 DNA sequence: TGTGCCACCAGAAGAACAGGGGAGAGCAATCAGCCCCAGCATTTT.

V gene TRBV7-2 combines with J gene TRBJ2-3, with D hard to call. Germline lookup yields CDR1 SGHTA and CDR2 FQGNSA. The V end was cut by 4 bases, the J end by 5 bases, with 7 bases between. The CDR3 is 12 amino acids. The CDR3 DNA is TGTGCCAGCAGCTACGCTGGAGATACGCAGTATTTT. Translation gives CASSYAGDTQYF.